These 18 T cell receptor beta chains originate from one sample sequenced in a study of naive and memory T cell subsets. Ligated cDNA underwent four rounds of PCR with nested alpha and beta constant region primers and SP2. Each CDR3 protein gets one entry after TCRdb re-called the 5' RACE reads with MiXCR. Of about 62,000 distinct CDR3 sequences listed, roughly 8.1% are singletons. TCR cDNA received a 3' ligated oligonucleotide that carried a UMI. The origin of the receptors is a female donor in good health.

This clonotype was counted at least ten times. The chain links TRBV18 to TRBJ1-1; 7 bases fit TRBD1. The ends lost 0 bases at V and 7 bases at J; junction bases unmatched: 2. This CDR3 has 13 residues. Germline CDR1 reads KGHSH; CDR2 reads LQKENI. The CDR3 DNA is TGTGCCAGCTCACCACCGACAGGGAGTGAAGCTTTCTTT. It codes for CASSPPTGSEAFF.

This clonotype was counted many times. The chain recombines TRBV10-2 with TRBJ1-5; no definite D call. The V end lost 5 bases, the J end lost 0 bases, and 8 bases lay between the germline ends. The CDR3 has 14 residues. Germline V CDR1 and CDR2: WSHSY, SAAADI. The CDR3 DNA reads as TGCGCCAGCAGTTTCGATGATAGCAATCAGCCCCAGCATTTT. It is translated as CASSFDDSNQPQHF.

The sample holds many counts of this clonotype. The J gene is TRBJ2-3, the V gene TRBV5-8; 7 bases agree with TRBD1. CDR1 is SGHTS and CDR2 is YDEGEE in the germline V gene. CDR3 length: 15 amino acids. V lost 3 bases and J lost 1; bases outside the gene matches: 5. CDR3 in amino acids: CASSSVTGRTDTQYF. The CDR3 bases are TGTGCCAGCAGCTCCGTGACAGGGCGCACAGATACGCAGTATTTT.

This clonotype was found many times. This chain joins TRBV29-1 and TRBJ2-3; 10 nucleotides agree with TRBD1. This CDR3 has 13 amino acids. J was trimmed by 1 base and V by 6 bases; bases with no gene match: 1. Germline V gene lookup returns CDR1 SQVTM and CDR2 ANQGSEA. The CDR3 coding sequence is TGCAGCGTAGGGACAGGGGGCACAGATACGCAGTATTTT. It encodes CSVGTGGTDTQYF.

CDR3 sequence: CASRLTGLAGVYEQYF. CDR3 sequence (DNA): TGTGCCAGCAGACTAACAGGACTAGCGGGAGTATACGAGCAGTACTTC. The rearrangement joins TRBV7-2 to TRBJ2-7, with TRBD2 matching over 13 bases. Trimming at V came to 6 bases and at J to 4 bases, leaving 9 bases not matched to a gene. Germline values: CDR1 SGHTA, CDR2 FQGNSA. The CDR3 sequence is 16 residues long.

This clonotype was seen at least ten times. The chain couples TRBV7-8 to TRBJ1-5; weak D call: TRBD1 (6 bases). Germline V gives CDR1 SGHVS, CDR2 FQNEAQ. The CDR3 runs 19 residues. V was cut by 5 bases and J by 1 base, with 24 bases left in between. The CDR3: CASSRDRDTILGSNQPQHF. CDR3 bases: TGTGCCAGCAGCAGAGACCGGGACACCATCCTCGGGAGCAATCAGCCCCAGCATTTT.

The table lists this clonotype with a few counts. The CDR3 here is CASSSQYRDRRGHEQYF. The CDR3 DNA sequence: TGTGCCAGCAGTTCCCAGTACCGGGACAGACGCGGCCACGAGCAGTACTTC. The rearrangement joins TRBV28 to TRBJ2-7; TRBD1 agrees at 7 bases. V dropped 4 bases and J dropped 5; count of bases not matched to a gene: 17. The CDR3 spans 17 residues. Germline V gene data show CDR1 as MDHEN and CDR2 as SYDVKM.

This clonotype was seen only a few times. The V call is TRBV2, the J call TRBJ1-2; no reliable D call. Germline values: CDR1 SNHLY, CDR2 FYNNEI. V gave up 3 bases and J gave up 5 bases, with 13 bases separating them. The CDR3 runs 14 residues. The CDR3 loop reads CASSDEGSNYGYTF. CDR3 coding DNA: TGTGCCAGCAGTGATGAGGGCAGTAATTATGGCTACACCTTC.

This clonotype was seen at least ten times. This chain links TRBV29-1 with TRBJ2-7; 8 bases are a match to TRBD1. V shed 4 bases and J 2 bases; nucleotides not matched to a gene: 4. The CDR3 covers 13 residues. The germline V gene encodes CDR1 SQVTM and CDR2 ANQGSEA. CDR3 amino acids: CSVGGDRTYEQYF. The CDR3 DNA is TGCAGCGTTGGAGGGGACAGGACCTACGAGCAGTACTTC.

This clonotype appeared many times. CDR3 amino acids: CASSRGTGASPLHF. In DNA, the CDR3 is TGTGCCAGCAGCCGGGGGACAGGGGCCTCACCCCTCCACTTT. This rearrangement joins TRBV12-3 or TRBV12-4 to TRBJ1-6; 10 bases are a match to TRBD1. The CDR3 spans 14 residues. V lost 6 bases and J lost 10; bases outside the gene matches: 6.

CDR3 residues: CASSSFSTDTQYF. The CDR3 nucleotides are TGTGCCAGCAGCTCCTTCAGCACAGATACGCAGTATTTT. This chain links TRBV7-3 with TRBJ2-3; no firm D call. V lost 4 bases, J lost 0 bases, and 5 bases lay in between. Per germline, CDR1 SGHTA and CDR2 FQGTGA. The CDR3 sequence is 13 residues long.

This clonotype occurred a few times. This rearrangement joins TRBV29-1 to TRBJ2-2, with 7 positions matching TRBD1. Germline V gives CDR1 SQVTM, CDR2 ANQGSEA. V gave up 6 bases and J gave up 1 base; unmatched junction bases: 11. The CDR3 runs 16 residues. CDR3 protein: CSVVSTGALNTGELFF. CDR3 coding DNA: TGCAGCGTGGTATCAACAGGGGCCCTGAACACCGGGGAGCTGTTTTTT.

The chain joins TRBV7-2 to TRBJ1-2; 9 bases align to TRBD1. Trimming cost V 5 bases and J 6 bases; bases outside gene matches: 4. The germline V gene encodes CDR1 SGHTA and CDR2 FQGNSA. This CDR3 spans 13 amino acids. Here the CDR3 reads CASSPRDRDGYTF. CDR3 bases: TGTGCCAGCAGCCCGCGGGACAGGGATGGCTACACCTTC.

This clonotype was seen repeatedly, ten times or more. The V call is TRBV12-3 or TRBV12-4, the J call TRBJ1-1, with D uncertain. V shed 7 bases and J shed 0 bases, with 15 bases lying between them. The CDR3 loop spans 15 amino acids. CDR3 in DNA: TGTGCCAGCAACCTCGACATGACGATGAACACTGAAGCTTTCTTT. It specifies CASNLDMTMNTEAFF.

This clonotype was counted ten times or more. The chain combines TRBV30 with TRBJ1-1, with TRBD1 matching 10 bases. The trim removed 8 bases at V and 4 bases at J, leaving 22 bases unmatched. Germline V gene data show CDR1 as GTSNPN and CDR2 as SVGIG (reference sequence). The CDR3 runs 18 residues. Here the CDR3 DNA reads TGTGCCGCCCGGGACAGGGGTCTACCGCGGGGGTCGTCCACTGAAGCTTTCTTT. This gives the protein CAARDRGLPRGSSTEAFF.

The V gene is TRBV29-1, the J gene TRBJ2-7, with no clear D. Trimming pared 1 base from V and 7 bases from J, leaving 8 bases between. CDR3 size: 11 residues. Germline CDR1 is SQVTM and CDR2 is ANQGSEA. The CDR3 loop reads CSVEVGLEQYF. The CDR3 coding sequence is TGCAGCGTTGAAGTGGGGTTGGAGCAGTACTTC.

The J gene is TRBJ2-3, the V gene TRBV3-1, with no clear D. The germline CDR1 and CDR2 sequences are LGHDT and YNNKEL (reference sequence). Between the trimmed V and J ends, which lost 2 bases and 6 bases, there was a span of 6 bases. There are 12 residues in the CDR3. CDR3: CASSQSSDTQYF. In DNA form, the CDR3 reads TGTGCCAGCAGCCAATCCTCCGATACGCAGTATTTT.

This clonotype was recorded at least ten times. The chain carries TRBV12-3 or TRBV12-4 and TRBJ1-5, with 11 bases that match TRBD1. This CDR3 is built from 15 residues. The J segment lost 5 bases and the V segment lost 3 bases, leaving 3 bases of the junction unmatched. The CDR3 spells CASSFLGQGDQPQHF. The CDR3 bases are TGTGCCAGCAGTTTTTTGGGACAGGGGGATCAGCCCCAGCATTTT.